The subject of this entry is one TCR beta chain. CDR1 and CDR2 from the germline V gene are SNHLY and FYNNEI. The CDR3 loop spans 13 amino acids. V dropped 7 bases and J dropped 0 bases, with 6 bases sitting between them. This sample is drawn from a study of siplizumab effects on memory and regulatory T cells. Only in-frame clones appear in the TCRdb table, and some are missing; sequencing was by immunoSEQ multiplex PCR. This table holds some 100,000 clones, approximately 90% found once. This sequence joins TRBV2 and TRBJ1-4; unclear D gene. This sequence was found in a human donor in good health. The material sequenced was Tregs sorted from blood. The CDR3 sequence: CASIPATNEKLFF. Written as DNA, the CDR3 is TGTGCCAGCATACCTGCAACTAATGAAAAACTGTTTTTT.